These T cell receptor beta chains were read from a single sample in a study of blood T cell repertoires in COVID-19. Sequenced by immunoSEQ multiplex PCR; TCRdb stores in-frame clones only, minus some. Of around 49,000 clones in the sample, roughly 93% were seen once. Material: peripheral blood. Source of these receptors: a man aged 55-75 years with COVID-19, enrolled during active disease. Both conserved end residues are part of each CDR3. D genes are given only for firm matches. Size is stated for part of the rows, as once, few or many counts, or as a class when the clone is expanded.

TRBV19	-	TRBJ2-7	TRBD1	CASSVSGGRGPRGAYEQYF	TGTGCCAGTAGTGTATCAGGGGGAAGGGGGCCAAGAGGCGCCTACGAGCAGTACTTC
TRBV19	-	TRBJ1-5	-	CASSAPGTISNQPQHF	TGTGCCAGTAGTGCCCCCGGGACAATTAGCAATCAGCCCCAGCATTTT
TRBV27	-	TRBJ2-1	-	CASSFGEGFNEQFF	TGTGCCAGCAGTTTCGGGGAAGGGTTCAATGAGCAGTTCTTC
TRBV11-2	-	TRBJ1-2	-	CASSLGERGGYTF	TGTGCCAGCAGCTTAGGAGAACGGGGAGGCTACACCTTC
TRBV7-6	-	TRBJ2-3	TRBD2	CASSLLAGSGTDTQYF	TGTGCCAGCAGCTTACTAGCGGGCTCCGGGACAGATACGCAGTATTTT
TRBV4-3	-	TRBJ2-7	TRBD2	CASSKVKTSASYEQYF	TGCGCCAGCAGCAAAGTTAAGACTAGCGCATCCTACGAGCAGTACTTC
TRBV11-2	-	TRBJ1-2	TRBD1	CASSLDRVGYGYTF	TGTGCCAGCAGCTTGGACAGGGTAGGCTATGGCTACACCTTC
TRBV19	-	TRBJ1-2	-	CASSRGRGYEDGYTF	TGTGCCAGTAGTCGAGGAAGGGGATATGAGGACGGCTACACCTTC
TRBV27	-	TRBJ1-2	-	CASSSGHYGYTF	TGTGCCAGCAGTTCCGGTCACTATGGCTACACCTTC
TRBV4-1	-	TRBJ2-7	-	CASSQSGGITYEQYF	TGCGCCAGCAGCCAGTCGGGCGGGATCACCTACGAGCAGTACTTC
TRBV5-5	-	TRBJ1-3	-	CASSFWPGENTIYF	TGTGCCAGCAGCTTTTGGCCAGGGGAAAACACCATATATTTT
TRBV5-4	-	TRBJ1-1	TRBD1	CASSVRGVGTETFF	TGTGCCAGCAGCGTCAGGGGGGTCGGCACTGAAACTTTCTTT
TRBV10-3	-	TRBJ2-7	-	CAISDGGRVSYEQYF	TGTGCCATCAGTGATGGCGGGCGTGTCTCCTACGAGCAGTACTTC
TRBV7-2	-	TRBJ2-4	-	CASSLGQGGNIQYF	TGTGCCAGCAGCTTAGGACAAGGTGGGAACATTCAGTACTTC
TRBV7-2	-	TRBJ2-2	TRBD1	CASGARDRGTGELFF	TGTGCCAGCGGCGCCCGGGACAGGGGGACCGGGGAGCTGTTTTTT
TRBV5-1	-	TRBJ1-1	-	CASSFGQINTEAFF	TGCGCCAGCAGCTTTGGACAGATCAACACTGAAGCTTTCTTT
TRBV6-6	-	TRBJ1-4	TRBD1	CASSYRETGDEKLFF	TGTGCCAGCAGTTATCGGGAGACAGGGGACGAAAAACTGTTTTTT
TRBV11-1	-	TRBJ2-7	TRBD1	CASSPWTGFSYEQYF	TGTGCCAGCAGCCCGTGGACAGGGTTCTCCTACGAGCAGTACTTC
TRBV11-3	-	TRBJ1-5	TRBD1	CASSLDDGTGVLQPQHF	TGTGCCAGCAGCTTAGATGACGGGACAGGGGTTCTGCAGCCCCAGCATTTT
TRBV3-1/TRBV3-2	-	TRBJ1-1	-	CASSHGFSAFF	TGTGCCAGCAGCCACGGTTTTTCAGCTTTCTTT
TRBV9	-	TRBJ2-2	TRBD1	CASRDRGTGELFF	TGTGCCAGCCGGGACAGGGGTACCGGGGAGCTGTTTTTT
TRBV6-5	-	TRBJ1-6	-	CASTQGPYNSPLHF	TGTGCCAGCACCCAGGGGCCCTATAATTCACCCCTCCACTTT
TRBV9	-	TRBJ2-2	TRBD1	CASSSGQGSTGELFF	TGTGCCAGCAGCTCGGGACAGGGAAGCACCGGGGAGCTGTTTTTT
TRBV16	-	TRBJ1-2	-	CASSLTAGAAYGYTF	TGTGCCAGCAGCCTGACCGCGGGGGCCGCCTATGGCTACACCTTC
TRBV6-4	-	TRBJ2-7	-	CASLTGTYEQYF	TGTGCCAGTTTGACAGGTACCTACGAGCAGTACTTC
TRBV6-5	-	TRBJ2-7	TRBD1	CASRLYGTDSYEQYF	TGTGCCAGCAGGCTTTACGGGACAGACTCCTACGAGCAGTACTTC
TRBV6-5	-	TRBJ1-1	-	CASSLKGEGGTEAFF	TGTGCCAGCAGTCTTAAGGGGGAGGGGGGTACTGAAGCTTTCTTT
TRBV6-5	few	TRBJ1-2	-	CAGAGGNYGYTF	TGTGCGGGAGCGGGGGGAAACTATGGCTACACCTTC
TRBV5-4	once	TRBJ1-1	TRBD1	CASSRDRGRNTEAFF	TGTGCCAGCAGCCGCGACAGGGGGCGGAACACTGAAGCTTTCTTT
TRBV2	-	TRBJ2-7	TRBD1	CASSQFPDRSYEQYF	TGTGCCAGCTCCCAATTCCCGGACAGGTCCTACGAGCAGTACTTC
TRBV7-2	-	TRBJ1-1	TRBD1	CASSQTGGNTEAFF	TGTGCCAGCAGCCAGACAGGGGGAAACACTGAAGCTTTCTTT
TRBV30	-	TRBJ2-6	-	CAWRRGRTRSGANVLTF	TGTGCCTGGAGGCGGGGGCGGACCCGCTCTGGGGCCAACGTCCTGACTTTC
TRBV9	-	TRBJ1-2	TRBD1	CASSVDSPGGYGYTF	TGTGCCAGCAGCGTAGACTCCCCAGGGGGGTATGGCTACACCTTC
TRBV2	-	TRBJ2-7	-	CAISRDTFTEQYF	TGTGCCATTTCCCGGGACACATTTACCGAGCAGTACTTC
TRBV11-2	-	TRBJ2-3	-	CASSTGARSTDTQYF	TGTGCCAGCAGCACTGGAGCGAGAAGCACAGATACGCAGTATTTT
TRBV27	-	TRBJ2-3	TRBD2	CASSSPGLAGGSPDTQYF	TGTGCCAGCAGTTCCCCCGGACTAGCGGGGGGCAGCCCAGATACGCAGTATTTT
TRBV18	-	TRBJ2-2	-	CASSYNRGDTGELFF	TGTGCCAGCTCGTATAACCGGGGAGACACCGGGGAGCTGTTTTTT
TRBV3-1/TRBV3-2	-	TRBJ1-1	-	CASSQVLLRDTEAFF	TGTGCCAGCAGCCAAGTTTTACTACGGGACACTGAAGCTTTCTTT
TRBV18	-	TRBJ1-2	TRBD1	CASSPQTGADYGYTF	TGTGCCAGCTCACCACAGACAGGGGCGGACTATGGCTACACCTTC
TRBV20-1	-	TRBJ1-2	TRBD1	CSASVGTGNYGYTF	TGCAGTGCTAGTGTTGGGACAGGAAACTATGGCTACACCTTC
TRBV7-5	-	TRBJ1-5	-	CARSYSSGETSNQPQHF	TGTGCCAGAAGTTACTCTTCGGGGGAAACTAGCAATCAGCCCCAGCATTTT
TRBV24-1	-	TRBJ2-2	-	CATSDTPRGLSTGELFF	TGTGCCACCAGTGATACGCCTCGGGGGTTGTCCACCGGGGAGCTGTTTTTT
TRBV2	once	TRBJ1-2	TRBD1	CASRGTGDGGYTF	TGTGCCAGCAGGGGGACAGGGGATGGTGGCTACACCTTC
TRBV10-3	-	TRBJ1-2	-	CAISESTDYGYTF	TGTGCCATCAGTGAGTCAACAGACTATGGCTACACCTTC
TRBV6-6	-	TRBJ2-7	-	CASSLDGTYEQYF	TGTGCCAGCAGTCTCGACGGGACCTACGAGCAGTACTTC
TRBV7-2	-	TRBJ2-1	TRBD2	CASSHGGSGNNEQFF	TGTGCCAGCAGCCATGGGGGGAGCGGGAACAATGAGCAGTTCTTC
TRBV7-3	-	TRBJ2-1	-	CASSLTGASAGLSSYNEQFF	TGTGCCAGCAGCTTAACGGGTGCTAGTGCCGGTCTCAGCTCCTACAATGAGCAGTTCTTC
TRBV24-1	-	TRBJ2-1	TRBD1	CATSQDRGSYNEQFF	TGTGCCACCAGCCAAGACAGGGGGTCCTACAATGAGCAGTTCTTC
TRBV7-9	-	TRBJ1-2	-	CASSLGAENYGYTF	TGTGCCAGCAGCTTAGGGGCCGAGAACTATGGCTACACCTTC
TRBV2	-	TRBJ2-2	-	CASSEGEIGELFF	TGTGCCAGCAGTGAAGGCGAGATCGGGGAGCTGTTTTTT
TRBV6-2/TRBV6-3	-	TRBJ2-1	TRBD2	CASSSRYSGRLHNEQFF	TGTGCCAGCAGTTCTCGATATAGCGGGCGCCTCCACAATGAGCAGTTCTTC
TRBV5-1	-	TRBJ1-2	TRBD1	CASSLTGDYGYTF	TGCGCCAGCAGCCTTACAGGGGACTATGGCTACACCTTC